This T cell receptor beta chain was recorded in a study of T cell responses to AZD1222 COVID-19 vaccine. This clone was recorded only once. Measured with immunoSEQ multiplex PCR; TCRdb has only the in-frame clones, and not every one. The profile shows under 95,000 clones, 89% of them singletons. The clonotype was recovered from an adult in good health. The sequenced sample was peripheral blood, obtained on day 0 of AZD1222 vaccination.

The CDR3 nucleotides read TGTGCCAGCTCACAGGTAAATGAAGCTTTCTTT. The encoded protein is CASSQVNEAFF. This chain uses TRBV18 with TRBJ1-1; no definite D call. Trimming removed 4 bases from V and 7 bases from J, with 7 bases in between. Germline V gene lookup returns CDR1 KGHSH and CDR2 LQKENI. The CDR3 has 11 amino acids. Complete variable domain (other parts from reference TRBV18 and TRBJ1-1): NAGVMQNPRHLVRRRGQEARLRCSPMKGHSHVYWYRQLPEEGLKFMVYLQKENIIDESGMPKERFSAEFPKEGPSILRIQQVVRGDSAAYFCASSQVNEAFFGQGTRLTVV.